These 32 T cell receptor beta chains were sequenced from one sample in a study of blood T cell repertoires in COVID-19. TCRdb keeps only in-frame clones here, not all; method: immunoSEQ multiplex PCR. The sample yields approximately 70,000 clones, 79% seen once. Sequencing input: peripheral blood. The source of these receptors is a man between 60 and 70 years old with active or convalescent COVID-19.

In DNA form, the CDR3 reads TGTGCCAGCAGTTTATGGGCAGGAAACACTGAAGCTTTCTTT. This sequence encodes CASSLWAGNTEAFF. The genes are TRBV28 and TRBJ1-1; D gene uncertain. The germline V gene has CDR1 MDHEN and CDR2 SYDVKM. The CDR3 has 14 amino acids. Trimming cost V 0 bases and J 2 bases, with 7 bases left between them.

This clone was observed once. The chain is built from TRBV5-5 and TRBJ2-7; maybe TRBD2 (6 bases). Trimming took off 0 bases at V and 2 bases at J, with 9 bases between the two ends. Germline values: CDR1 SGHKS, CDR2 YYEKEE (reference sequence). The CDR3 loop spans 14 amino acids. The chain's CDR3 is CASSLGGATYEQYF. The CDR3 bases are TGTGCCAGCAGCTTGGGCGGGGCAACCTACGAGCAGTACTTC.

The rearrangement uses TRBV5-8 and TRBJ1-1; D unclear. The germline V gene encodes CDR1 SGHTS and CDR2 YDEGEE. V shed 6 bases and J shed 3 bases, with 24 bases lying between them. The CDR3 is 17 amino acids. CDR3 loop: CASTVAGIWLRDTEAFF. CDR3 DNA sequence: TGTGCCAGCACCGTCGCGGGGATATGGCTCCGTGACACTGAAGCTTTCTTT.

Only a few counts were recorded for this clone. The rearrangement joins TRBV12-3 or TRBV12-4 to TRBJ1-1; TRBD1 matches at 7 bases. The CDR3 contains 12 residues. V gave up 5 bases and J gave up 5 bases; unmatched junction bases: 2. The chain's CDR3 is CASSRGRTEAFF. DNA for the CDR3: TGTGCCAGCAGTAGGGGGCGGACTGAAGCTTTCTTT.

The chain recombines TRBV5-4 with TRBJ2-1; TRBD2 might be the D (5 bases). Germline CDR1 is SGHNT and CDR2 is YYREEE (reference sequence). Trimming stripped 4 bases from V and 7 bases from J, with 9 bases between. This CDR3 comprises 12 residues. This CDR3 reads CASSPTGNEQFF. CDR3 sequence (DNA): TGTGCCAGCAGCCCGACGGGAAATGAGCAGTTCTTC.

This chain uses TRBV7-2 with TRBJ1-5; TRBD1 matches 11 bases. The germline CDR1 and CDR2 sequences are SGHTA and FQGNSA. J gave up 0 bases and V 5 bases, and 6 bases lay outside the gene matches. The length of the CDR3 is 17 residues. CDR3 sequence reads: CASSVSGTGGSNQPQHF. The CDR3 DNA follows: TGTGCCAGCAGCGTATCCGGGACAGGGGGTAGCAATCAGCCCCAGCATTTT. Filled out from reference TRBV7-2 and TRBJ1-5, the complete variable domain reads GAGVSQSPSNKVTEKGKDVELRCDPISGHTALYWYRQSLGQGLEFLIYFQGNSAPDKSGLPSDRFSAERTGGSVSTLTIQRTQQEDSAVYLCASSVSGTGGSNQPQHFGDGTRLSIL.

The V and J genes are TRBV11-2 and TRBJ2-6, with 9 bases that match TRBD2. The germline V gene has CDR1 SGHAT and CDR2 FQNNGV. The CDR3 consists of 16 residues. J was trimmed by 2 bases and V by 6 bases; bases with no gene match: 5. The CDR3 nucleotides read TGTGCCAGCAGGATGCAGCGGGGGGCTGGGGCCAACGTCCTGACTTTC. Its translation: CASRMQRGAGANVLTF.

This clone showed up just a few times. The J gene is TRBJ2-7, the V gene TRBV6-5, with TRBD1 identical over 8 bases. This CDR3 comprises 14 residues. V shed 7 bases, J shed 2 bases, and the junction held 7 bases outside the gene matches. The V gene's germline CDR1 is MNHEY and CDR2 SVGAGI. The CDR3 nucleotides read TGTGCCAGCACCAGGAAGGGACAGGCCTACGAGCAGTACTTC. This gives the protein CASTRKGQAYEQYF.

V and J are TRBV2 and TRBJ2-2; 10 positions match TRBD1. Germline CDR1 is SNHLY and CDR2 is FYNNEI. The CDR3 contains 15 residues. The J segment lost 4 bases and the V segment lost 6 bases, leaving 5 bases of the junction unmatched. CDR3 coding DNA: TGTGCCAGCAGCCGGGACAGGGGTATCACCGGGGAGCTGTTTTTT. Its translation: CASSRDRGITGELFF.

This chain links TRBV5-4 with TRBJ2-4, with a possible D match to TRBD1 (6 bases). CDR1 is SGHNT and CDR2 is YYREEE in the germline V gene (reference sequence). Trimming removed 5 bases at V and 5 bases at J, with 14 bases between. This CDR3 is built from 14 residues. This CDR3 reads CASSSGHLENIQYF. The DNA for the CDR3 is TGTGCCAGCAGTTCGGGACACCTAGAAAACATTCAGTACTTC.

This chain uses TRBV10-3 with TRBJ1-2; possibly TRBD1 for D (6 bases). From germline, CDR1 is ENHRY and CDR2 SYGVKD. V lost 11 bases and J 2 bases, leaving 21 bases between the germline ends. The length of the CDR3 is 15 residues. The CDR3 sequence is CAPKGGEGLNYGYTF. DNA for the CDR3: TGTGCCCCCAAGGGGGGGGAGGGTTTAAACTATGGCTACACCTTC.

J is TRBJ1-2 and V is TRBV28; D is unclear. The CDR3 is 14 residues long. CDR1 is MDHEN and CDR2 is SYDVKM in the germline V gene. The V end was cut by 5 bases, the J end by 1 base, with 11 bases between. CDR3 DNA: TGTGCCAGCAGTCTTACAGATTATAACTATGGCTACACCTTC. Its protein product is CASSLTDYNYGYTF.

The V gene is TRBV24-1, the J gene TRBJ1-5; tentative D call: TRBD1 (6 bases). The CDR3 sequence is 14 residues long. V lost 6 bases and J lost 7, with 15 bases in between. The germline CDR1 and CDR2 sequences are KGHDR and SFDVKD. The CDR3 bases are TGTGCCACCAGTCTCCGCGGGGGCGACCAGCCCCAGCATTTT. This gives the protein CATSLRGGDQPQHF.

The chain carries TRBV5-5 and TRBJ1-2, with 8 nucleotides matching TRBD1. In germline, CDR1 is SGHKS, CDR2 YYEKEE (reference sequence). This CDR3 contains 14 residues. The J segment lost 5 bases and the V segment lost 2 bases, leaving 5 bases of the junction unmatched. The CDR3 region has the DNA TGTGCCAGCAGCTTCTCAGGGGGCGGATATGGCTACACCTTC. Amino acid sequence: CASSFSGGGYGYTF.

The genes are TRBV5-4 and TRBJ2-5; TRBD1 aligns across 7 bases. CDR1 SGHNT and CDR2 YYREEE come from the germline V gene (reference sequence). With V trimmed by 0 bases and J by 7 bases, 9 bases remained unmatched. The CDR3 covers 15 residues. For the CDR3, the DNA is TGTGCCAGCAGCTTGGCCAGGCAGGGGGTAAGGACCCAGTACTTC. Translating it yields CASSLARQGVRTQYF.

The J gene is TRBJ1-3, the V gene TRBV9, with 7 bases that match TRBD1. Germline lookup yields CDR1 SGDLS and CDR2 YYNGEE. The CDR3 length is 15 residues. V lost 4 bases, J lost 0 bases, and 4 bases stayed unmatched. This chain's CDR3 is CASSTRDSSGNTIYF. CDR3 nucleotides: TGTGCCAGCAGCACACGGGACAGCTCTGGAAACACCATATATTTT.

The rearrangement uses TRBV6-5 and TRBJ2-7; 8 nucleotides match TRBD1. The length of the CDR3 is 13 residues. The J segment lost 2 bases and the V segment lost 6 bases, leaving 3 bases of the junction unmatched. Germline CDR1 and CDR2: MNHEY and SVGAGI. The CDR3 protein is CASRGQAPYEQYF. DNA of the CDR3: TGTGCCAGCAGGGGACAGGCCCCCTACGAGCAGTACTTC.

The chain uses TRBV30 and TRBJ2-7, with D possibly TRBD1 on 6 matching bases. CDR1 and CDR2 from the germline V gene are GTSNPN and SVGIG (reference sequence). The CDR3 sequence is 12 residues long. V lost 4 bases and J 2 bases, leaving 9 bases between the germline ends. CDR3 amino acids: CAWMGATYEQYF. DNA of the CDR3: TGTGCCTGGATGGGGGCCACCTACGAGCAGTACTTC.

This chain joins TRBV21-1 and TRBJ1-3; no DNA check was done on the table's D call, TRBD1. TRBV21-1 is a pseudogene segment. CDR3 length: 17 amino acids. The CDR3 spells CASSTRTGASSGNTIYF. DNA for the CDR3: TGTGCCAGCAGCACCCGGACAGGGGCAAGCTCTGGAAACACCATATATTTT.

CDR3 sequence: CATSRDRTGGEDGYTF. For the CDR3, the DNA is TGTGCCACCAGCAGAGATAGGACAGGGGGTGAGGATGGCTACACCTTC. The rearrangement uses TRBV15 and TRBJ1-2, with TRBD1 identical over 10 bases. CDR1 and CDR2 (germline): LNHNV, YYDKDF (reference sequence). The V gene end was trimmed by 0 bases and the J gene end by 6 bases; junction bases not matched to a gene: 7. The CDR3 extends over 16 amino acids.

This chain links TRBV18 with TRBJ1-1, with a possible D match to TRBD1 (6 bases). This CDR3 contains 15 residues. Trimming took 2 bases from V and 3 from J, leaving 13 bases between them. Germline assignment: CDR1 KGHSH and CDR2 LQKENI. Here the CDR3 reads CASSPNGGSYTEAFF. The CDR3 coding sequence is TGTGCCAGCTCACCAAATGGGGGCAGCTACACTGAAGCTTTCTTT. Combining the CDR3 with reference TRBV18 and TRBJ1-1 gives the whole variable domain NAGVMQNPRHLVRRRGQEARLRCSPMKGHSHVYWYRQLPEEGLKFMVYLQKENIIDESGMPKERFSAEFPKEGPSILRIQQVVRGDSAAYFCASSPNGGSYTEAFFGQGTRLTVV.

This clone has only one observation. The chain uses TRBV30 and TRBJ2-3; TRBD2 matches 8 bases. Germline trimming cut 5 bases from V and 1 base from J; bases unmatched to any gene: 5. The CDR3 consists of 14 residues. Germline V gives CDR1 GTSNPN, CDR2 SVGIG (reference sequence). CDR3 sequence: CAWGGGRGTDTQYF. The CDR3 region has the DNA TGTGCCTGGGGCGGGGGGCGAGGCACAGATACGCAGTATTTT.

The CDR3 DNA sequence: TGTGCCAGCATCCACGGCTGGTGCCAGAGGACTGAAGCTTTCTTT. Its protein product is CASIHGWCQRTEAFF. The chain carries TRBV21-1 and TRBJ1-1. TRBV21-1 is a known pseudogene. This CDR3 comprises 15 residues.

Of note for this clone: At the DNA level, this CDR3 is encoded by other sequences in the same sample as well. This chain connects TRBV5-1 to TRBJ2-7; D is uncertain. The V and J ends lost 0 bases and 10 bases respectively, with 8 bases between them. The CDR3 is made up of 11 amino acids. CDR1 and CDR2 from the germline V gene are SGHRS and YFSETQ. This chain's CDR3 is CASSLGQEQYF. The CDR3 region has the DNA TGCGCCAGCAGCTTGGGGCAGGAACAGTACTTC. The full variable domain, rest sourced from reference TRBV5-1 and TRBJ2-7, is KAGVTQTPRYLIKTRGQQVTLSCSPISGHRSVSWYQQTPGQGLQFLFEYFSETQRNKGNFPGRFSGRQFSNSRSEMNVSTLELGDSALYLCASSLGQEQYFGPGTRLTVT.

The J gene is TRBJ1-1, the V gene TRBV5-3; no reliable D call. TRBV5-3 is annotated as an ORF whose role is uncertain. The germline V and J ends were trimmed by 4 bases and 6 bases, with 16 bases remaining between them. This CDR3 is 14 amino acids long. The CDR3: CARSRHKRLAEAFF. CDR3 nucleotides: TGTGCCAGAAGCCGCCACAAGAGACTTGCTGAAGCTTTCTTT.

This clone was seen more than once but under ten times. The genes are TRBV19 and TRBJ1-1; TRBD1 is a possible D gene (6 bases). CDR1 LNHDA and CDR2 SQIVND come from the germline V gene (reference sequence). With 3 bases removed from V and 1 base from J, the gap between germline ends came to 21 bases. This CDR3 has 18 residues. The CDR3 sequence is CASSIGGRITFRNTEAFF. The CDR3 coding sequence is TGTGCCAGTAGTATCGGGGGGCGGATTACCTTTAGGAACACTGAAGCTTTCTTT.

V is TRBV4-2 and J is TRBJ2-7, with D unresolved. V dropped 1 base and J dropped 4 bases, with 11 bases sitting between them. Germline assignment: CDR1 LGHNA and CDR2 YNFKEQ. The CDR3 extends over 14 amino acids. CDR3 bases: TGTGCCAGCAGCCAAGTAGTAGACAAGTACGAGCAGTACTTC. Translating gives CASSQVVDKYEQYF.

The CDR3 spells CASSLGRGFNNSPLHF. In DNA, the CDR3 is TGTGCCAGCAGCCTAGGGAGGGGTTTCAATAATTCACCCCTCCACTTT. V usage is TRBV7-3 and J usage is TRBJ1-6; tentatively, D is TRBD1 (5 bases). CDR1 and CDR2 from the germline V gene are SGHTA and FQGTGA. There are 16 residues in the CDR3. The germline V and J ends were trimmed by 5 bases and 5 bases, with 16 bases remaining between them.

The chain is built from TRBV9 and TRBJ2-2; TRBD2 is a possible D gene (6 bases). V was shortened by 4 bases and J by 4 bases, with 20 bases between the two germline ends. Germline values: CDR1 SGDLS, CDR2 YYNGEE. This CDR3 has 17 residues. CDR3 sequence: CASSSRTRLEGTGELFF. The DNA of the CDR3 is TGTGCCAGCAGCTCCCGGACCAGACTAGAGGGCACCGGGGAGCTGTTTTTT.

The rearrangement joins TRBV6-5 to TRBJ1-4; D remains ambiguous. The CDR3 is 16 residues long. CDR1 MNHEY and CDR2 SVGAGI come from the germline V gene. Trimming cost V 2 bases and J 8 bases, with 18 bases left between them. The CDR3 reads CASSYPREGSIEKLFF. The CDR3 coding sequence is TGTGCCAGCAGTTACCCCCGAGAGGGTTCGATAGAAAAACTGTTTTTT.

V and J are TRBV5-4 and TRBJ1-6; possible D gene TRBD1, 5 bases. Germline V gene lookup returns CDR1 SGHNT and CDR2 YYREEE (reference sequence). The CDR3 is made up of 14 amino acids. The V end was cut by 2 bases, the J end by 10 bases, with 13 bases between. CDR3 DNA sequence: TGTGCCAGCAGCTTTGAAGGGGTTGGGTCACCCCTCCACTTT. Translating gives CASSFEGVGSPLHF.

This clone was seen a few times. The V and J genes are TRBV7-2 and TRBJ2-7; TRBD2 agrees at 12 bases. Germline lookup yields CDR1 SGHTA and CDR2 FQGNSA. J was trimmed by 3 bases and V by 1 base; bases with no gene match: 4. There are 16 residues in the CDR3. The CDR3 DNA is TGTGCCAGCAGCTTAGTTCGACTAGCGGGGGTCTACGAGCAGTACTTC. It encodes CASSLVRLAGVYEQYF.